These T cell receptor beta chains were read from a single sample in a study of cytomegalovirus exposure and HLA in healthy donors. Assay: immunoSEQ multiplex PCR; the TCRdb copy retains only in-frame clones and omits some. This table holds 150,000 to 200,000 clones, around three quarters found once. Sequenced sample: PBMCs. These receptors came from a woman aged 40-49 years in good health and CMV-seronegative. Each CDR3 is given without its conserved first and last residue.

TRBV6-1 | ASSQGVSYEQY
TRBV16 | ASSLDRGPHEQY
TRBV29-1 | SVEVPGRVTEAF
TRBV5-1 | ASSLDRGWSPLH
TRBV2 | ARSNGMNTEAF
TRBV27 | ASSRDRGEYEQY
TRBV5-1 | ASRDRVYDTGELF
TRBV6-1 | ASSEVIGDLSNTEAF
TRBV5-6 | ASSLGRGVSSPLH
TRBV5-1 | ASSYGTFLSSYNSPLH
TRBV2 | ASSRQRGPRRDTQY
TRBV28 | ASRLDREIDGYT
TRBV19 | ASSGQRTAVGYGYT
TRBV11-2 | ASSLVSGNTGELF
TRBV9 | ASSVEGTLNSPLH
TRBV6-1 | ASSLRHTYGYT
TRBV2 | ASTRSLFVGGRPNLTNEKLF
TRBV25-1 | ASSDPGTSGANEQF
TRBV14 | ASSHISGANVLT
TRBV6-6 | ASRIAGGQDTQY
TRBV5-6 | ASSPGTPEREQF
TRBV5-6 | ASSTSLESGELF
TRBV4-1 | ASSQEPTAYYGYT
TRBV7-9 | ASSLDRVNSPLH
TRBV28 | ASSVSSGKNQPQH
TRBV2 | ASTGLAASYEQY
TRBV5-1 | ASSYSSGTYEQY
TRBV5-1 | ASSLAQGRGYT
TRBV5-1 | ASSLVSDGHQH
TRBV7-9 | ASSLVRQDARN
TRBV4-2 | ASSRNRGAYEQY
TRBV2 | ASSDDRGRAKTQY
TRBV7-9 | ASSPKNLSTGELF
TRBV11-2 | ASSQVPGLYEQY
TRBV19 | ASSIERASGGNQPQH
TRBV6-6 | ASSSGTEAF
TRBV19 | ASSIRSELIRTGELF
TRBV5-6 | ASSLALSGGTGELF
TRBV2 | ASRGRGLRNEKLF
TRBV6-6 | ASSLDRLIPNTEAF
TRBV7-9 | ASSSTGTGYGTQY
TRBV2 | ASSPIAGVYEQY
TRBV5-4 | ASSLPNREDEQF
TRBV12-5 | ASGLAGTAYNSPLH
TRBV7-9 | ASSLGDSLLYGYT
TRBV2 | ASSERQLITDTQY
TRBV5-1 | ASSLGRAPYEQY
TRBV6-5 | ASSGQDGEKLF
TRBV5-4 | ASSLALTGAHEQY
TRBV2 | ASSQQQGPDFWGNQPQH
TRBV20-1 | NPGLVNEQF
TRBV27 | ASKRGWQDQPQH
TRBV11-2 | ASSSETVADEKLF
TRBV5-1 | ASSSGTSGGATEQF
TRBV25-1 | ATLSMGGPYEQY
TRBV18 | ASSPGTGQRETQY
TRBV9 | ASSVAGSVSTYNEQF
TRBV7-2 | ASSSTGGGLTGELF
TRBV7-9 | ASSLVAGARNEQF